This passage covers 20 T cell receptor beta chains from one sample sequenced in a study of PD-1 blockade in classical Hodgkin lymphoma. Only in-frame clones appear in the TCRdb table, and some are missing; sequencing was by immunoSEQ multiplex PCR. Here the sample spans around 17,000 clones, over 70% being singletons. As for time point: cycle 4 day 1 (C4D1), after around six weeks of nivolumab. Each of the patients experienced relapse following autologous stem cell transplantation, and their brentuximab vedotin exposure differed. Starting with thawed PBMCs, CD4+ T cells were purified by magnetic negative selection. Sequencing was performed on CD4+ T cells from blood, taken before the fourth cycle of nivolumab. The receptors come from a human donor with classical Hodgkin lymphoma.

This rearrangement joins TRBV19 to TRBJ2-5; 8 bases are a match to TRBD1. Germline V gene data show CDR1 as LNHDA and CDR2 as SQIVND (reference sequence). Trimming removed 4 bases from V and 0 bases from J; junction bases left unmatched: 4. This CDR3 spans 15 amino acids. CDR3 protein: CASSKGQAYQETQYF. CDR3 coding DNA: TGTGCCAGTAGTAAGGGACAGGCGTACCAAGAGACCCAGTACTTC. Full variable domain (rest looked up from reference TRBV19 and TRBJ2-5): DGGITQSPKYLFRKEGQNVTLSCEQNLNHDAMYWYRQDPGQGLRLIYYSQIVNDFQKGDIAEGYSVSREKKESFPLTVTSAQKNPTAFYLCASSKGQAYQETQYFGPGTRLLVL.

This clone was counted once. CDR3 sequence: CASSPVTDTQYF. The CDR3 DNA sequence: TGCGCCAGCAGTCCTGTCACAGATACGCAGTATTTT. The chain is built from TRBV10-2 and TRBJ2-3; D unclear. Germline V gene sequence: CDR1 WSHSY, CDR2 SAAADI. The CDR3 has 12 amino acids. V was pared by 5 bases and J by 2 bases, with 5 bases between.

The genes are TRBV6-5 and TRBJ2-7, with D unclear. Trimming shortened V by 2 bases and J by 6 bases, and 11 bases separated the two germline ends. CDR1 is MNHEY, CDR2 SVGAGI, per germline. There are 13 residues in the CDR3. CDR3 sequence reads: CASSYPGSREQYF. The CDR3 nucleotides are TGTGCCAGCAGTTACCCCGGCAGTCGCGAGCAGTACTTC.

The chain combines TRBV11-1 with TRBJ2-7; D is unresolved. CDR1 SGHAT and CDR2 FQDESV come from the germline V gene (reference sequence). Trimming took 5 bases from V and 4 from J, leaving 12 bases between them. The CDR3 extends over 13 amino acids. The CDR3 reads CASSNLIMYEQYF. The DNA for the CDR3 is TGTGCCAGCAGCAACCTAATAATGTACGAGCAGTACTTC. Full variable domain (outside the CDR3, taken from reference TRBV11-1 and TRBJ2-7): EAEVAQSPRYKITEKSQAVAFWCDPISGHATLYWYRQILGQGPELLVQFQDESVVDDSQLPKDRFSAERLKGVDSTLKIQPAELGDSAMYLCASSNLIMYEQYFGPGTRLTVT.

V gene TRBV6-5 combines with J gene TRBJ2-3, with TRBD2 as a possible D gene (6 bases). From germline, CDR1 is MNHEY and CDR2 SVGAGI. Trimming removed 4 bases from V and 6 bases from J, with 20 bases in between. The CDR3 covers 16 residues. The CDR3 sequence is CASSSPLGSAPDTQYF. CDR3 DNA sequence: TGTGCCAGCAGTTCCCCCCTCGGGAGTGCGCCTGATACGCAGTATTTT.

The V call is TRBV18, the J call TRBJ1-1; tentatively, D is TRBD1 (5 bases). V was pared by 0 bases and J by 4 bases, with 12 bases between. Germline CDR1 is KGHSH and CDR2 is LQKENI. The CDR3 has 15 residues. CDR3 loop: CASSPPGGRGTEAFF. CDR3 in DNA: TGTGCCAGCTCACCACCCGGGGGTCGCGGCACTGAAGCTTTCTTT.

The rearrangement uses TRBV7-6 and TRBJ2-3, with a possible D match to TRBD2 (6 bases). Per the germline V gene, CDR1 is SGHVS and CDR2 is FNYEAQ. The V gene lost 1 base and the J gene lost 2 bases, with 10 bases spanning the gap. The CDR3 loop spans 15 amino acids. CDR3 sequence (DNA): TGTGCCAGCAGCTTAGAGGCGGGGACCACAGATACGCAGTATTTT. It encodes CASSLEAGTTDTQYF.

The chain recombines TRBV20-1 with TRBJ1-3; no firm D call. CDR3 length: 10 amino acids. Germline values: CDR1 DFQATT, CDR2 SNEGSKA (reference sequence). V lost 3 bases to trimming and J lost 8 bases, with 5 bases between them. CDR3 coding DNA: TGCAGTGCTAGTGGGGACACCATATATTTT. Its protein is CSASGDTIYF.

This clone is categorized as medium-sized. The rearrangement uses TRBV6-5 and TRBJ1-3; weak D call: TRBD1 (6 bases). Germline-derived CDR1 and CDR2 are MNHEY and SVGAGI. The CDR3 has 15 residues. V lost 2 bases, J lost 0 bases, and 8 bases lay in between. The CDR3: CASSYQGISGNTIYF. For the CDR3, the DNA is TGTGCCAGCAGTTACCAGGGGATCTCTGGAAACACCATATATTTT.

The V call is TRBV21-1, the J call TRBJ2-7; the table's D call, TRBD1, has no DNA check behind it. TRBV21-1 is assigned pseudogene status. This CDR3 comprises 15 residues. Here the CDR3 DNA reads TGTGCCAGCAGTTCGGACAGGGCAATTTTTCGGGAGCAGTACTTC. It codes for CASSSDRAIFREQYF.

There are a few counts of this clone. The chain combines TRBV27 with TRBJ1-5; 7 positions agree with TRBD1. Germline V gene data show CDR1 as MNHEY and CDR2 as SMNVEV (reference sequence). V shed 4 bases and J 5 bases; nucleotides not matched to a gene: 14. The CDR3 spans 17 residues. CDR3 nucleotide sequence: TGTGCCAGCAGTTCCTCGACAGGGACCAACTTTTATCAGCCCCAGCATTTT. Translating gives CASSSSTGTNFYQPQHF.

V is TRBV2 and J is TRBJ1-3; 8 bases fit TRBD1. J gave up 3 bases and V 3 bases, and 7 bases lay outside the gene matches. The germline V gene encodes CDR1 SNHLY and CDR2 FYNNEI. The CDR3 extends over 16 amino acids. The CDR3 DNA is TGTGCCAGCAGTGAGCAGGACAGGGCCTTTGGAAACACCATATATTTT. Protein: CASSEQDRAFGNTIYF.

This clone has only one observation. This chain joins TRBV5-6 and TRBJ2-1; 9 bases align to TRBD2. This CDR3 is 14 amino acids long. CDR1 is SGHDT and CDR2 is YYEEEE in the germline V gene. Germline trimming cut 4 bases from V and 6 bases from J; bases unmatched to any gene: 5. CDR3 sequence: CASSIAGVGNEQFF. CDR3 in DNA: TGTGCCAGCAGCATAGCGGGAGTCGGCAATGAGCAGTTCTTC. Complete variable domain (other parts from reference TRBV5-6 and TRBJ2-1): DAGVTQSPTHLIKTRGQQVTLRCSPKSGHDTVSWYQQALGQGPQFIFQYYEEEERQRGNFPDRFSGHQFPNYSSELNVNALLLGDSALYLCASSIAGVGNEQFFGPGTRLTVL.

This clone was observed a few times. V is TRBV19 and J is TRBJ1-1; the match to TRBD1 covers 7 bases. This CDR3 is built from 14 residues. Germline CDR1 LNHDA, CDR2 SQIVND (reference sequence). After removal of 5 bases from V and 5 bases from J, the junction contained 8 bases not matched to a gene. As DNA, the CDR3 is TGTGCCAGTAGTCGGCTGACAGGGAATACTGAAGCTTTCTTT. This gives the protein CASSRLTGNTEAFF. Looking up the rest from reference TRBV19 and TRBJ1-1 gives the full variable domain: DGGITQSPKYLFRKEGQNVTLSCEQNLNHDAMYWYRQDPGQGLRLIYYSQIVNDFQKGDIAEGYSVSREKKESFPLTVTSAQKNPTAFYLCASSRLTGNTEAFFGQGTRLTVV.

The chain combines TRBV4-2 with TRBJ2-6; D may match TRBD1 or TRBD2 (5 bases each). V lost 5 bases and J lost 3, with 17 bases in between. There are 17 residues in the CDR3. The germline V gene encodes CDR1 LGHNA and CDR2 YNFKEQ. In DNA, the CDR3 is TGTGCCAGCAGCTCTGTTTTGAGGGGCTTTGGGGCCAACGTCCTGACTTTC. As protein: CASSSVLRGFGANVLTF.

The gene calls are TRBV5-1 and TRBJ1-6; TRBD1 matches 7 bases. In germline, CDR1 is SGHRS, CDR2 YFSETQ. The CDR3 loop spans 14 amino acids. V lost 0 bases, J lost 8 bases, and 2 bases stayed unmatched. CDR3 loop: CASSLAQGDSPLHF. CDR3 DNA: TGCGCCAGCAGCTTGGCGCAGGGGGATTCACCCCTCCACTTT.

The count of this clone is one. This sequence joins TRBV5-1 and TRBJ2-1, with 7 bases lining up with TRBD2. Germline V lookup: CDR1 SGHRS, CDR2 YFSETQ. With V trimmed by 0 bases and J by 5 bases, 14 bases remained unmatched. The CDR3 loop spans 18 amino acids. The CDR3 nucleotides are TGCGCCAGCAGCTTGGTGGCTGTGAGGGCAGCGGGAAACAATGAGCAGTTCTTC. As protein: CASSLVAVRAAGNNEQFF.

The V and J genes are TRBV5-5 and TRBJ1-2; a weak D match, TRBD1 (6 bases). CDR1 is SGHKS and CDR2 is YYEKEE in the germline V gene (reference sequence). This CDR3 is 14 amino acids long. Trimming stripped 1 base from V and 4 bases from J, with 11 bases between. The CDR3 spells CASSLWQDSYGYTF. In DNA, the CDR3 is TGTGCCAGCAGCTTGTGGCAGGACAGCTATGGCTACACCTTC.

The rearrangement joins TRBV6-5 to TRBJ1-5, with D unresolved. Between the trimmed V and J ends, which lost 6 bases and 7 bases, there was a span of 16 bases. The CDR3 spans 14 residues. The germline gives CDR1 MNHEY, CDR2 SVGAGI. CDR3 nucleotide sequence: TGTGCCAGCAGCCTGGCCCCGGACCGGCAGCCCCAGCATTTT. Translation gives CASSLAPDRQPQHF.

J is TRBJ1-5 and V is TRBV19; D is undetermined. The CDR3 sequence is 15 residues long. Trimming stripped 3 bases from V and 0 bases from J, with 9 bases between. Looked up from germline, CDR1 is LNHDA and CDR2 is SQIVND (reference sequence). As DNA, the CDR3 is TGTGCCAGTAGTATGACATTGTATAGCAATCAGCCCCAGCATTTT. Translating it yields CASSMTLYSNQPQHF.